This T cell receptor beta chain appears in the sequencing data of a study of cytomegalovirus exposure and HLA in healthy donors. Study overall: A later analysis reported the roughly 120 validation repertoires used the same platform as the approximately 650 first-cohort repertoires.

Findings and limits, study-wide: TCR beta chains numbering some 160 were designated cytomegalovirus-associated.

Libraries were prepared by immunoSEQ multiplex PCR; TCRdb keeps only in-frame clonotypes and omits some of them. The sample holds roughly 250,000 clones, nearly 90% seen once. The CDR3 covers 14 residues. Germline-derived CDR1 and CDR2 are LGHNA and YSLEER. Unmatched junction bases numbered 3, after V lost 4 bases and J lost 5 bases. A single count supports this clone. Its antigen is not identified. The chain couples TRBV4-3 to TRBJ2-2; 8 positions match TRBD1. Material: PBMCs. This receptor was identified in a woman between 18 and 29 years old in good health and CMV-seronegative. CDR3 sequence: CASSRRQGTGELFF. CDR3 bases: TGCGCCAGCAGCCGTAGACAGGGGACCGGGGAGCTGTTTTTT.